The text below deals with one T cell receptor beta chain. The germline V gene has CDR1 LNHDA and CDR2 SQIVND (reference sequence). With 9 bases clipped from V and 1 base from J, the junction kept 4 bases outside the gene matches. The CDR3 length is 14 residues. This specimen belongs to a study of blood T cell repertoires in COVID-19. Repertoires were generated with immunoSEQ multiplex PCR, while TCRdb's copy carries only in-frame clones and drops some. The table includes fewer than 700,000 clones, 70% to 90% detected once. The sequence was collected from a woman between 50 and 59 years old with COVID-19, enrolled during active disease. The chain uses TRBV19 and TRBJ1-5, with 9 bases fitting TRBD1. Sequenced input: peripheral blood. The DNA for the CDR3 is TGTGCCAGCGGGACAGGGTACAGCAATCAGCCCCAGCATTTT. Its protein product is CASGTGYSNQPQHF.